This T cell receptor beta chain was recorded in a study of T cells and copy number aberrations in small-cell lung cancer. Libraries were prepared by immunoSEQ multiplex PCR; TCRdb keeps only in-frame clonotypes and omits some of them. Of about 6,600 clones listed, around 76% are singletons. Whole-study findings and limits: All specimens were formalin-fixed paraffin-embedded tissue, which is known to introduce sequencing artifacts. The study's sample size was small, so findings need validation.

Concerning this clone: No antigen is known for it.

The CDR3 consists of 16 residues. Trimming cost V 2 bases and J 2 bases, with 14 bases left between them. The germline V gene has CDR1 MNHEY and CDR2 SMNVEV (reference sequence). No donor received chemotherapy or radiotherapy before surgery, nor immunotherapy before or after it. Collected at least 2 cm from the tumor margin, the adjacent lung showed no malignant cells. This TCR derives from a woman in her 70s with small cell lung cancer. Some clones in this sample may be carry-over from other donors' samples. Source material: normal tissue next to the tumor. The J gene is TRBJ2-3, the V gene TRBV27; no firm D call. The chain's CDR3 is CASSLVRQILTDTQYF. The CDR3 coding sequence is TGTGCCAGCAGTTTAGTCCGGCAGATACTCACAGATACGCAGTATTTT.